The 27 T cell receptor beta chains below were found in one sample sequenced in a study of OX40 agonist ivuxolimab in advanced cancers. Repertoires were generated with immunoSEQ multiplex PCR, while TCRdb's copy carries only in-frame clones and drops some. The table lists 60,000 to 75,000 clones, roughly nine tenths of them singletons. The sequencing here drew on CD4+ or CD8+ T cells sorted from blood, taken in a trial of the OX40 agonist ivuxolimab. The receptors stem from an adult with an advanced solid tumor such as melanoma, head and neck, liver or kidney cancer.

The chain carries TRBV6-6 and TRBJ2-1; TRBD2 agrees at 7 bases. CDR1 is MNHNY and CDR2 is SVGAGI in the germline V gene (reference sequence). The CDR3 is made up of 15 amino acids. The junction had 7 bases not matched to a gene; V was cut back by 4 bases and J by 4 bases. In DNA form, the CDR3 reads TGTGCCAGCAGTTCTCTAGCGGAACGGTACAATGAGCAGTTCTTC. Protein: CASSSLAERYNEQFF.

This clone was observed a handful of times. The V call is TRBV4-1, the J call TRBJ1-2, with D tentatively TRBD1 (5 bases). Trimming pared 1 base from V and 4 bases from J, leaving 10 bases between. This CDR3 is 14 amino acids long. Germline V gene sequence: CDR1 MGHRA, CDR2 YSYEKL. The DNA of the CDR3 is TGCGCCAGCAGCCAAGGTGACAGAAGCTATGGCTACACCTTC. This codes for CASSQGDRSYGYTF.

V and J are TRBV18 and TRBJ1-1; D unresolved. The germline CDR1 and CDR2 sequences are KGHSH and LQKENI. V dropped 10 bases and J dropped 2 bases, with 14 bases sitting between them. This CDR3 has 13 residues. CDR3 loop: CATLEMRNTEAFF. As DNA, the CDR3 is TGTGCCACCTTGGAGATGAGAAACACTGAAGCTTTCTTT.

The V and J genes are TRBV30 and TRBJ2-6; 7 bases agree with TRBD1. Per germline, CDR1 GTSNPN and CDR2 SVGIG (reference sequence). Unmatched junction bases numbered 4, after V lost 3 bases and J lost 2 bases. This CDR3 has 15 amino acids. As DNA, the CDR3 is TGTGCCTGGAGCCACCAGGGGGCTGGGGCCAACGTCCTGACTTTC. Its protein is CAWSHQGAGANVLTF. Full variable domain (missing parts from reference TRBV30 and TRBJ2-6): SQTIHQWPATLVQPVGSPLSLECTVEGTSNPNLYWYRQAAGRGLQLLFYSVGIGQISSEVPQNLSASRPQDRQFILSSKKLLLSDSGFYLCAWSHQGAGANVLTFGAGSRLTVL.

This clone was seen a single time. The chain joins TRBV6-6 to TRBJ2-7; TRBD2 agrees at 10 bases. Germline loops: CDR1 MNHNY, CDR2 SVGAGI (reference sequence). Unmatched junction bases numbered 3, after V lost 3 bases and J lost 4 bases. CDR3 length: 14 amino acids. The CDR3 protein is CASSYRSGGYEQYF. CDR3 bases: TGTGCCAGCAGTTATCGTAGCGGGGGGTACGAGCAGTACTTC.

The chain carries TRBV2 and TRBJ1-5; 9 bases match TRBD1. The V and J ends lost 5 bases and 6 bases, in that order; junction bases with no gene match: 8. The germline V gene encodes CDR1 SNHLY and CDR2 FYNNEI. This CDR3 region has 15 residues. The CDR3 nucleotides are TGTGCCAGCAGTCCAGACAGGGGGGGATTTCAGCCCCAGCATTTT. Protein sequence: CASSPDRGGFQPQHF. Together with reference TRBV2 and TRBJ1-5, the CDR3 gives the full variable domain: EPEVTQTPSHQVTQMGQEVILRCVPISNHLYFYWYRQILGQKVEFLVSFYNNEISEKSEIFDDQFSVERPDGSNFTLKIRSTKLEDSAMYFCASSPDRGGFQPQHFGDGTRLSIL.

The chain links TRBV9 to TRBJ2-1; D call uncertain. This CDR3 has 16 residues. Germline V CDR1 and CDR2: SGDLS, YYNGEE. V was cut by 3 bases and J by 4 bases, with 17 bases left in between. The CDR3 region is CASSATSAIFYNEQFF. CDR3 sequence (DNA): TGTGCCAGCAGCGCCACCTCGGCCATCTTTTACAATGAGCAGTTCTTC.

This chain links TRBV9 with TRBJ2-7, with 9 bases identical to TRBD2. CDR3 size: 14 residues. Per germline, CDR1 SGDLS and CDR2 YYNGEE. V dropped 6 bases and J dropped 7; count of bases not matched to a gene: 11. This CDR3 reads CASNVAGDRREQYF. DNA of the CDR3: TGTGCCAGCAATGTAGCGGGAGACCGGCGTGAGCAGTACTTC.

This chain links TRBV4-3 with TRBJ2-7; D gene uncertain. This CDR3 is built from 15 residues. Germline V gene sequence: CDR1 LGHNA, CDR2 YSLEER. The ends were cut back, 0 bases at V and 3 bases at J, with 12 bases in the middle. For the CDR3, the DNA is TGCGCCAGCAGCCAAGATCAAGCAGCTTACTACGAGCAGTACTTC. Its protein product is CASSQDQAAYYEQYF.

With regard to this clone: The junction departs from the called germline gene at one end, perhaps through a read error. The chain has TRBV7-7 and TRBJ2-7; tentatively, D is TRBD1 or TRBD2 (5 bases each). CDR1 is SSHAT, CDR2 FNYEAQ, per germline (reference sequence). The CDR3 is 15 amino acids. As DNA, the CDR3 is TGTGCTAGCAGCTTAGCGCAGGGACCGACCTACGAGCAGTACTTC. It is translated as CASSLAQGPTYEQYF.

J is TRBJ2-1 and V is TRBV4-1, with D tentatively TRBD1 (5 bases). The CDR3 runs to 15 residues. Trimming shortened V by 5 bases and J by 0 bases, and 11 bases separated the two germline ends. Germline V gene sequence: CDR1 MGHRA, CDR2 YSYEKL. The CDR3 nucleotides are TGCGCCAGCAGCGATGGACACGGCTCCTACAATGAGCAGTTCTTC. Translation: CASSDGHGSYNEQFF.

As DNA, the CDR3 is TGTGCCAGTAGTACGGGTTTCGGGGAGCTGTTTTTT. This gives the protein CASSTGFGELFF. The V gene is TRBV19, the J gene TRBJ2-2; D is unresolved. Germline CDR1 LNHDA, CDR2 SQIVND (reference sequence). The CDR3 contains 12 residues. Deletions cut 4 bases from V and 7 bases from J, with 7 bases between.

The V call is TRBV27, the J call TRBJ2-7; 7 nucleotides align to TRBD1. With 8 bases clipped from V and 3 bases from J, the junction kept 4 bases outside the gene matches. From germline, CDR1 is MNHEY and CDR2 SMNVEV (reference sequence). The CDR3 totals 12 residues. This CDR3 is CASGRDSYEQYF. The CDR3 region has the DNA TGTGCCAGCGGCCGGGACAGCTACGAGCAGTACTTC.

The V and J genes are TRBV9 and TRBJ1-6; D uncertain. From germline, CDR1 is SGDLS and CDR2 YYNGEE. This CDR3 is built from 12 residues. V lost 4 bases and J 12 bases, leaving 11 bases between the germline ends. The CDR3 region is CASSTDNGPLHF. The CDR3 coding sequence is TGTGCCAGCAGCACAGACAATGGACCCCTCCACTTT.

This chain connects TRBV11-3 to TRBJ2-1; D possibly corresponds to TRBD2 (5 bases). The CDR3 is 13 residues long. Trimming removed 4 bases from V and 3 bases from J, with 7 bases in between. Looked up from germline, CDR1 is SGHNT and CDR2 is YENEEA. Written as DNA, the CDR3 is TGTGCCAGCAGCTACCGGGACTACAATGAGCAGTTCTTC. Amino acids: CASSYRDYNEQFF.

This rearrangement joins TRBV5-1 to TRBJ2-3, with D possibly called TRBD1 or TRBD2 (6 bases each). In germline, CDR1 is SGHRS, CDR2 YFSETQ. The V end lost 1 base, the J end lost 5 bases, and 14 bases lay between the germline ends. The CDR3 has 15 amino acids. In DNA form, the CDR3 reads TGCGCCAGCAGCTTGCGGGGGCAAGGGGGAGATACGCAGTATTTT. Encoded protein: CASSLRGQGGDTQYF.

Regarding this clone: Other DNA variants within this sample encode the same CDR3. This rearrangement joins TRBV5-1 to TRBJ2-5; D not certain. This CDR3 region has 11 residues. CDR1 SGHRS and CDR2 YFSETQ come from the germline V gene. The V gene lost 5 bases and the J gene lost 5 bases, with 7 bases spanning the gap. CDR3 sequence reads: CASSFRETQYF. The CDR3 nucleotides are TGCGCCAGCAGTTTTCGGGAGACCCAGTACTTC.

The sample holds one count of this clone. The rearrangement uses TRBV11-3 and TRBJ2-7; 11 nucleotides match TRBD2. This CDR3 spans 14 amino acids. Germline V gives CDR1 SGHNT, CDR2 YENEEA. The trim removed 5 bases at V and 2 bases at J, leaving 2 bases unmatched. The CDR3 is CASSPSGRPYEQYF. The CDR3 DNA reads TGTGCCAGCAGCCCTAGCGGGAGGCCCTACGAGCAGTACTTC.

V is TRBV11-2 and J is TRBJ2-1; D possibly matches TRBD1 or TRBD2 (6 bases each). The ends were cut back, 4 bases at V and 7 bases at J, with 14 bases in the middle. The germline V gene encodes CDR1 SGHAT and CDR2 FQNNGV. This CDR3 spans 14 amino acids. The CDR3 reads CASSWGAGQNEQFF. The CDR3, as DNA: TGTGCCAGCAGCTGGGGGGCAGGCCAGAATGAGCAGTTCTTC.

V and J are TRBV4-3 and TRBJ2-1; 16 nucleotides match TRBD2. V lost 0 bases, J lost 7 bases, and 6 bases stayed unmatched. Germline V CDR1 and CDR2: LGHNA, YSLEER. The length of the CDR3 is 18 residues. The CDR3 is CASSQDIGTSGRGNEQFF. In DNA, the CDR3 is TGCGCCAGCAGCCAAGATATTGGGACTAGCGGGAGGGGAAATGAGCAGTTCTTC.

The V gene is TRBV18, the J gene TRBJ1-1; the D gene is possibly TRBD1 (5 bases). The CDR3 contains 15 residues. V was pared by 4 bases and J by 6 bases, with 18 bases between. Per germline, CDR1 KGHSH and CDR2 LQKENI. The CDR3 is CASSQNALVGAEAFF. CDR3 DNA sequence: TGTGCCAGCTCACAAAATGCCCTCGTGGGGGCTGAAGCTTTCTTT.

The chain joins TRBV28 to TRBJ1-4; the D is unclear. Trimming left V 3 bases short and J 5 bases short, with 10 bases between. The length of the CDR3 is 14 residues. In germline, CDR1 is MDHEN, CDR2 SYDVKM. The CDR3 here is CASSLRGRNEKLFF. CDR3 DNA: TGTGCCAGCAGTTTGCGAGGGCGAAATGAAAAACTGTTTTTT. The full variable domain, completed using reference TRBV28 and TRBJ1-4, is DVKVTQSSRYLVKRTGEKVFLECVQDMDHENMFWYRQDPGLGLRLIYFSYDVKMKEKGDIPEGYSVSREKKERFSLILESASTNQTSMYLCASSLRGRNEKLFFGSGTQLSVL.

The chain uses TRBV18 and TRBJ2-7; D may be TRBD2 (6 bases). V lost 4 bases to trimming and J lost 5 bases, with 12 bases between them. The CDR3 contains 13 residues. Germline-derived CDR1 and CDR2 are KGHSH and LQKENI. CDR3 residues: CASSLLLAHEQYF. CDR3 nucleotide sequence: TGTGCCAGCTCACTCTTACTAGCTCACGAGCAGTACTTC.

The chain employs TRBV7-2 and TRBJ2-7; TRBD2 aligns across 15 bases. Germline V CDR1 and CDR2: SGHTA, FQGNSA. This CDR3 region has 16 residues. With V trimmed by 4 bases and J by 4 bases, 5 bases remained unmatched. The CDR3 spells CASSSGLAGGTYEQYF. CDR3 in DNA: TGTGCCAGCAGCTCGGGACTAGCGGGAGGCACTTACGAGCAGTACTTC.

This clone has just a few counts. The chain uses TRBV23-1 and TRBJ1-5, with D unclear. TRBV23-1 is an open reading frame, and its role is uncertain. The CDR3 consists of 13 residues. Trimming took off 2 bases at V and 7 bases at J, with 9 bases between the two ends. In nucleotides, the CDR3 is TGCGCCAGCAGTCAACCGGGGTGGCAGCCCCAGCATTTT. Protein product: CASSQPGWQPQHF.

This clone came up a few times. The sample contains more than one DNA sequence encoding this CDR3. The rearrangement uses TRBV5-1 and TRBJ1-1; no reliable D call. Germline V lookup: CDR1 SGHRS, CDR2 YFSETQ. This CDR3 has 11 residues. The V gene lost 0 bases and the J gene lost 4 bases, with 1 base spanning the gap. CDR3 nucleotide sequence: TGCGCCAGCAGCTTGGGCACTGAAGCTTTCTTT. It specifies CASSLGTEAFF. Full variable domain (missing parts from reference TRBV5-1 and TRBJ1-1): KAGVTQTPRYLIKTRGQQVTLSCSPISGHRSVSWYQQTPGQGLQFLFEYFSETQRNKGNFPGRFSGRQFSNSRSEMNVSTLELGDSALYLCASSLGTEAFFGQGTRLTVV.

The J gene is TRBJ2-5, the V gene TRBV18; D remains unclear. V was trimmed by 3 bases and J by 5 bases, leaving 10 bases between them. Germline V CDR1 and CDR2: KGHSH, LQKENI. The CDR3 consists of 13 residues. This chain's CDR3 is CASSPNRVETQYF. CDR3 nucleotide sequence: TGTGCCAGCTCACCCAACCGGGTGGAGACCCAGTACTTC.